A selection of T cell receptor beta chains follows, all from one sample in a study of shared clonotypes between healthy human individuals. Sequenced by immunoSEQ multiplex PCR; TCRdb stores in-frame clones only, minus some. This table has some 900,000 clones, about 80% appearing once. The specimen was memory CD4+ T cells sorted from blood. The origin of the receptors is a man younger than 35 in good health. Each CDR3 is given with its conserved first and last residue. The D gene is left open where the match is weak. Not every row has a clone size; where given, it reads once, few, many or a size class.

D gene	J gene	clone size	V gene	CDR3 DNA	CDR3 protein
TRBD1	TRBJ2-7	.	TRBV28	TGTGCCAGCAGTTTCCGACAGGGGGTCCACGAGCAGTACTTC	CASSFRQGVHEQYF
.	TRBJ2-7	.	TRBV6-6	TGTGCCAGCAGTTACGAGGGCTTCGGCGAGCAGTACTTC	CASSYEGFGEQYF
TRBD2	TRBJ2-1	many	TRBV7-8	TGTGCCAGCAGCTTACGGACTAGTTTCTACAATGAGCAGTTCTTC	CASSLRTSFYNEQFF
TRBD1	TRBJ2-7	.	TRBV27	TGTGCCAGCAGTTTATACTGGACAGGGTTCTACGAGCAGTACTTC	CASSLYWTGFYEQYF
.	TRBJ2-3	few	TRBV11-2	TGTGCCAGCAGCTCAACCGGAACGGTACCCACAGATACGCAGTATTTT	CASSSTGTVPTDTQYF
.	TRBJ1-2	.	TRBV2	TGTGCCAGCAGTGTCAGCAATTCGTATGGCTACACCTTC	CASSVSNSYGYTF
.	TRBJ1-5	.	TRBV6-1	TGTGCCAGCATAACGGGATTCCATAGCAATCAGCCCCAGCATTTT	CASITGFHSNQPQHF
.	TRBJ1-2	.	TRBV5-6	TGTGCCAGCAGCGTTGACAGTTATGGCTACACCTTC	CASSVDSYGYTF
TRBD2	TRBJ2-7	few	TRBV5-6	TGTGCCAGCAGCTTCGGCGGGGGAAGGCTCGAGCAGTACTTC	CASSFGGGRLEQYF
TRBD1	TRBJ2-5	.	TRBV4-1	TGCGCCAGCAGCCCCGAGACAGGGTGGCAAGAGACCCAGTACTTC	CASSPETGWQETQYF
.	TRBJ2-5	.	TRBV19	TGTGCCAGTAGTACCTCAGGAGGCCAAGAGACCCAGTACTTC	CASSTSGGQETQYF
TRBD1	TRBJ2-7	.	TRBV4-1	TGCGCCAGCAGCCATCCGGACAGGCCCTCCTACGAGCAGTACTTC	CASSHPDRPSYEQYF
.	TRBJ2-3	.	TRBV7-9	TGTGCCAGCAGCTTACCTAGCACAGATACGCAGTATTTT	CASSLPSTDTQYF
TRBD1	TRBJ2-2	.	TRBV5-1	TGCGCCAGCAGCTTCGGGACAGGGAACACCGGGGAGCTGTTTTTT	CASSFGTGNTGELFF
.	TRBJ1-1	.	TRBV4-1	TGCGCCAGCAGCCAAGTAGTTTACACTGAAGCTTTCTTT	CASSQVVYTEAFF
TRBD2	TRBJ2-7	many	TRBV5-1	TGCGCCAGCAGCCGGACGACTAGCGGGGTCTACGAGCAGTACTTC	CASSRTTSGVYEQYF
TRBD1	TRBJ2-1	many	TRBV11-3	TGTGCCAGCAGCTTTGGGACAGGGACCTACAATGAGCAGTTCTTC	CASSFGTGTYNEQFF
.	TRBJ1-2	many	TRBV18	TGTGCCAGCTCACGGGCAGGTATAAAGGATGGCTACACCTTC	CASSRAGIKDGYTF
.	TRBJ2-3	.	TRBV10-3	TGTGCCATCAGTGAGTCTAACAGGAGGGATACGCAGTATTTT	CAISESNRRDTQYF
TRBD2	TRBJ2-2	.	TRBV7-2	TGTGCCAGCAGCTTAGGACTAGCGGGAGGAGCGGGGGAGCTGTTTTTT	CASSLGLAGGAGELFF
.	TRBJ2-2	.	TRBV6-1	TGTGCCAGCAGTGAAGATGTTGTGTTTAGGTCCGGGGAGCTGTTTTTT	CASSEDVVFRSGELFF
.	TRBJ2-7	.	TRBV19	TGTGCCAGTAGACCCGTGGGGTCCGGGGAGCAGTACTTC	CASRPVGSGEQYF
TRBD1	TRBJ2-5	.	TRBV28	TGTGCCAGCAGCCTCATCCCCCTTCGGACAGGGGAGGGGGAGACCCAGTACTTC	CASSLIPLRTGEGETQYF
.	TRBJ1-2	.	TRBV5-1	TGCGCCAGCAGTCCCGAGAGCTATGGCTACACCTTC	CASSPESYGYTF
TRBD1	TRBJ2-7	.	TRBV27	TGTGCCAGCACCCGCGGCGGACAGGGGGCTCCCAGTTCCTCCTACGAGCAGTACTTC	CASTRGGQGAPSSSYEQYF
.	TRBJ1-5	.	TRBV19	TGTGCCAGTAGTCTCATTGGGGGCCAAGATCAGCCCCAGCATTTT	CASSLIGGQDQPQHF
.	TRBJ2-5	.	TRBV2	TGTGCCAGCAGTGAGGTCGCAGAGACCCAGTACTTC	CASSEVAETQYF
TRBD1	TRBJ2-1	.	TRBV5-1	TGCGCCAGCAGTTCGGCAGGGGGTAGAAATGAGCAGTTCTTC	CASSSAGGRNEQFF
.	TRBJ1-2	.	TRBV6-6	TGTGCCAGCAGTTACGCCGGCTTCTATGGCTACACCTTC	CASSYAGFYGYTF
.	TRBJ2-7	.	TRBV2	TGTGCCAGCAGTGAAAACACCAACTCCTACGAGCAGTACTTC	CASSENTNSYEQYF
.	TRBJ1-1	.	TRBV6-5	TGTGCCAGCAGTTACTTAGGTGTCGCGAACACTGAAGCTTTCTTT	CASSYLGVANTEAFF
.	TRBJ1-1	.	TRBV29-1	TGCAGCGTTGGAAGCGCCTTGGAGGACGGAGCTTTCTTT	CSVGSALEDGAFF
.	TRBJ1-2	.	TRBV7-2	TGTGCCAGCAGCTCCTTGACAGGCCCCTATGGCTACACCTTC	CASSSLTGPYGYTF
TRBD2	TRBJ2-7	few	TRBV5-4	TGTGCCAGCAGCATTGGGACTAGCGGGGACTACGAGCAGTACTTC	CASSIGTSGDYEQYF
.	TRBJ2-3	.	TRBV21-1	TGTGCCAGCAGCAGGGCTAGCGGGAGAGGGGGCACAGATACGCAGTATTTT	CASSRASGRGGTDTQYF
TRBD1	TRBJ1-6	many	TRBV6-1	TGTGCCAGCAGTGAAGCCAGTACAGGGGGCATTTCACCCCTCCACTTT	CASSEASTGGISPLHF
.	TRBJ2-3	once	TRBV5-4	TGTGCCAGCAGCTTAGGTACAGGGCTCACAGATACGCAGTATTTT	CASSLGTGLTDTQYF
.	TRBJ1-1	.	TRBV29-1	TGCAGCGTTGAAGGGACACTTAGAGGGGACACTGAAGCTTTCTTT	CSVEGTLRGDTEAFF
TRBD2	TRBJ2-3	.	TRBV7-9	TGTGCCAGCAGCACTAGCGGGCTTAGCACAGATACGCAGTATTTT	CASSTSGLSTDTQYF